This passage covers 9 T cell receptor beta chains from one sample sequenced in a study of blood T cell repertoires in COVID-19. Here immunoSEQ multiplex PCR was the method, and the copy in TCRdb shows in-frame clones only, minus some. The table records 100,000 to 150,000 clones, roughly 90% of them present only once. Material for sequencing was peripheral blood. These receptors originate from an elderly woman with acute or convalescent COVID-19.

CDR3 DNA: TGCGCCAGCAGCCAAGTGGCCCCCGGGGAGCTGTTTTTT. It specifies CASSQVAPGELFF. The chain employs TRBV4-1 and TRBJ2-2, with D uncertain. Germline CDR1 MGHRA, CDR2 YSYEKL. V lost 1 base and J lost 6, with 6 bases in between. The CDR3 length is 13 residues.

The chain combines TRBV10-1 with TRBJ2-5, with 12 positions matching TRBD1. V lost 3 bases and J lost 5; bases outside the gene matches: 4. Germline lookup yields CDR1 WNHNN and CDR2 SYGVQD (reference sequence). The CDR3 covers 15 residues. CDR3 sequence (DNA): TGCGCCAGCAGTGATGGGACAGGGGGCGGTGAGACCCAGTACTTC. Amino acid sequence: CASSDGTGGGETQYF.

The V call is TRBV7-2, the J call TRBJ1-5; no clear D. The CDR3 consists of 14 residues. The V end lost 5 bases, the J end lost 7 bases, and 15 bases lay between the germline ends. Germline V gives CDR1 SGHTA, CDR2 FQGNSA. CDR3 sequence reads: CASSTYQIRQPQHF. The CDR3 DNA reads as TGTGCCAGCAGCACTTATCAAATCAGGCAGCCCCAGCATTTT.

This chain joins TRBV19 and TRBJ1-1; TRBD1 agrees at 7 bases. The CDR3 totals 14 residues. CDR1 is LNHDA, CDR2 SQIVND, per germline (reference sequence). V lost 3 bases to trimming and J lost 8 bases; unmatched junction nucleotides: 9. The CDR3: CASSIFGTAFEAFF. The CDR3 nucleotides read TGTGCCAGTAGTATTTTCGGGACAGCCTTCGAAGCTTTCTTT.

This chain joins TRBV2 and TRBJ1-1; TRBD1 might be the D (5 bases). Germline V gene data show CDR1 as SNHLY and CDR2 as FYNNEI. The CDR3 sequence is 13 residues long. V was trimmed by 7 bases and J by 4 bases, leaving 13 bases between them. The DNA of the CDR3 is TGTGCCAGCATTCTGGCAGGGTCCACTGAAGCTTTCTTT. Its protein is CASILAGSTEAFF.

This clone was seen just once. This chain joins TRBV3-1 (or the pseudogene TRBV3-2) and TRBJ2-7, with D perhaps matching TRBD2 (5 bases). The CDR3 extends over 15 amino acids. Trimming took off 1 base at V and 3 bases at J, with 13 bases between the two ends. CDR1 is LGHDT and CDR2 is YNNKEL in the germline V gene (reference sequence). The chain's CDR3 is CASSQVRGFGYEQYF. The CDR3, as DNA: TGTGCCAGCAGCCAAGTAAGAGGGTTTGGCTACGAGCAGTACTTC.

This clone came up a few times. The chain uses TRBV2 and TRBJ2-2; 7 bases align to TRBD1. Germline lookup yields CDR1 SNHLY and CDR2 FYNNEI. This CDR3 region has 18 residues. V lost 6 bases and J lost 0; bases outside the gene matches: 13. The CDR3 DNA follows: TGTGCCAGCAGACGAAGGGGGCAGGGGCTACCGAACACCGGGGAGCTGTTTTTT. Translated: CASRRRGQGLPNTGELFF.

Only a few counts were recorded for this clone. The rearrangement links TRBV27 to TRBJ2-7; weak D call: TRBD2 (5 bases). Germline V gene lookup returns CDR1 MNHEY and CDR2 SMNVEV (reference sequence). V gave up 5 bases and J gave up 2 bases, with 19 bases separating them. The CDR3 totals 16 residues. The CDR3: CASSPLARAIPYEQYF. DNA for the CDR3: TGTGCCAGCAGTCCCCTGGCGCGGGCGATTCCCTACGAGCAGTACTTC.

This sequence joins TRBV24-1 and TRBJ2-2; D possibly corresponds to TRBD1 (6 bases). CDR1 and CDR2 (germline): KGHDR, SFDVKD. The CDR3 consists of 16 residues. The ends were cut back, 3 bases at V and 3 bases at J, with 13 bases in the middle. The DNA of the CDR3 is TGTGCCACCAGTGATCCAGGACAGACTCACACCGGGGAGCTGTTTTTT. Translation: CATSDPGQTHTGELFF.